The rows below give T cell receptor beta chains drawn from one sample of a study of control samples from healthy donors and cancer patients. Some clones are missing from TCRdb's copy, which holds only in-frame ones; the method was immunoSEQ multiplex PCR. The sample carries 75,000 to 90,000 clones, around nine tenths recorded once. The specimen sequenced was PBMCs. The receptors were sampled from a woman aged 45-65 years with colorectal cancer. CDR3s include the opening cysteine and the closing phenylalanine or tryptophan. Part of the rows lack a size; the others show once, few, many or a class for expanded clones.

>TRBV23-1|NA
CASSSRAGTRNQPQHF
>TRBV6-4|NA
CASRADSYNEQFF
>TRBV7-2|once
CASSVYSNQPQHF
>TRBV9|NA
CASSPTWGVGYNEQFF
>TRBV7-2|NA
CASSLGSRVFQETQYF
>TRBV15|NA
CATSSWTDEKLFF
>TRBV6-5|NA
CASSRDRVADTQYF
>TRBV19|once
CASSTHDRVVFSF
>TRBV30|NA
CAWSPSHESSYNLPLHF
>TRBV2|NA
CASSEGLYGYTF
>TRBV6-1|NA
CASSEEGRAKNIQYF
>TRBV6-2/TRBV6-3|NA
CASSYPANTEAFF
>TRBV27|NA
CASSYFGTNYGYTF
>TRBV6-5|NA
CASNERSARGSPLHF
>TRBV24-1|NA
CATNRDRTGGGYTF
>TRBV9|NA
CASGLAGGTGELFF
>TRBV28|NA
CASSPPPDRRYNSPLHF
>TRBV12-1|NA
CASSSLSGPHRGAVF
>TRBV10-3|NA
CAISSVSGGAGGELFF
>TRBV2|NA
CASSDPGGSTDTQYF
>TRBV24-1|NA
CATSDQIYNEQFF
>TRBV2|NA
CASTSDISSGNTIYF
>TRBV30|few
CAWSDGRDQPQHF
>TRBV11-3|NA
CASSPRGDTQYF
>TRBV6-2/TRBV6-3|NA
CASSIHRGLTEAFF
>TRBV19|NA
CASTAVVAGGTGELFF
>TRBV7-2|NA
CASSTSGGGDTQYF
>TRBV27|NA
CASSMGLAGLQTQYF
>TRBV30|NA
CAWIPRREGRSGANVLTF
>TRBV7-7|few
CASSPDRNSYNEQFF
>TRBV4-3|NA
CASSQGRLANTGELFF
>TRBV7-2|NA
CASSLGQHDGYTF
>TRBV7-9|NA
CASSSLRQGRNTIYF
>TRBV5-8|once
CASSVGQFNSPLHF
>TRBV3-1/TRBV3-2|NA
CASSPTHGSTEAFF
>TRBV9|NA
CASSGTGEATEAFF
>TRBV9|once
CASSSPRGQGKRRTGELFF
>TRBV19|NA
CASSLLRSGNTIYF
>TRBV9|NA
CASSVGVNTGELFF
>TRBV7-2|NA
CASSLGQGGGYTF
>TRBV28|NA
CASSWGTGPIAGQPQHF
>TRBV6-5|once
CASSTRGDDQPQHF
>TRBV3-1/TRBV3-2|NA
CASSHRGNQPQHF
>TRBV10-3|NA
CAIRGTGGPTGELFF
>TRBV7-3|NA
CASSFAPYSGANVLTF
>TRBV7-3|NA
CASSPKQGSKFF
>TRBV7-3|NA
CASSPVGGEQFF
>TRBV6-5|NA
CASSPGTGLVSLHF
>TRBV6-2/TRBV6-3|NA
CASSYLGSYNEQFF
>TRBV5-4|NA
CASSSLAGADTQYF
>TRBV19|NA
CASSPGQGREKLFF